This TCR beta chain was profiled in a study of cytomegalovirus exposure and HLA in healthy donors. V lost 4 bases to trimming and J lost 3 bases; unmatched junction nucleotides: 5. Germline-derived CDR1 and CDR2 are SGHDN and FVKESK. This CDR3 region has 14 residues. Study findings and constraints: Rare TCR sequences dominated, though some public TCRs recurred in many donors. In a later analysis, TCR association rates varied by HLA locus: DRB1 most, HLA-C fewest.

Notes on this clone: Its specificity is unknown.

PCR was performed using 60 Vbeta and 13 Jbeta primers. Per the original data handling: Later work found around 80 million unique TCR beta chains, with 9 million to 13 million shared. TCRdb keeps only in-frame clones here, not all; method: immunoSEQ multiplex PCR. V, J and clone size are taken as reported in that table, and D and trimming were inferred from the DNA itself. The sample contains around 160,000 clones, more than 60% of which appear only once. The chain couples TRBV14 to TRBJ2-7; 8 bases map to TRBD1. The TCR sequence derives from a middle-aged man in good health and CMV-seropositive. The sample was PBMCs. The CDR3 loop is CASSLGGQVYEQYF. The DNA of the CDR3 is TGTGCCAGCAGCCTAGGGGGACAGGTCTACGAGCAGTACTTC.